What follows are 8 T cell receptor beta chains derived from one specimen sequenced in a study of shared clonotypes between healthy human individuals. Profiling relied on immunoSEQ multiplex PCR, and the TCRdb table lists in-frame clones only, not all of them. The table shows about 2.3 million clones, with around 90% occurring only once. The sequenced sample consisted of naive CD4+ T cells from PBMCs. The subset: CD45RA+ positively selected. The receptors stem from a young man in good health. Some clones in this sample may be carry-over from other donors' samples.

The chain recombines TRBV5-6 with TRBJ2-1, with 11 positions matching TRBD2. With V trimmed by 1 base and J by 8 bases, 2 bases remained unmatched. The germline CDR1 and CDR2 sequences are SGHDT and YYEEEE. The CDR3 has 14 amino acids. The CDR3 spells CASSLTSGSHEQFF. The CDR3 bases are TGTGCCAGCAGCTTGACTAGCGGGAGTCATGAGCAGTTCTTC.

The genes are TRBV6-6 and TRBJ2-3; tentatively, D is TRBD1 (5 bases). The V end was cut by 8 bases, the J end by 1 base, with 10 bases between. CDR3 length: 13 residues. CDR1 and CDR2 (germline): MNHNY, SVGAGI (reference sequence). The CDR3 spells CASGTGGTDTQYF. CDR3 sequence (DNA): TGTGCCAGCGGTACAGGAGGCACAGATACGCAGTATTTT.

Remarks on this clone: Other nucleotide sequences in the sample specify the same CDR3. The chain couples TRBV28 to TRBJ1-2; D is undetermined. The CDR3 contains 12 residues. V lost 3 bases and J 8 bases, leaving 10 bases between the germline ends. Germline V gene data show CDR1 as MDHEN and CDR2 as SYDVKM. The CDR3 sequence: CASSFRGSGYTF. The CDR3 DNA follows: TGTGCCAGCAGTTTTAGAGGGTCGGGCTACACCTTC.

The CDR3 sequence is CASGLNDGQIFSYEQYF. The CDR3 region has the DNA TGTGCTAGTGGTCTGAATGACGGACAGATCTTCTCCTACGAGCAGTACTTC. V usage is TRBV12-5 and J usage is TRBJ2-7; tentative D call: TRBD1 (6 bases). The CDR3 totals 17 residues. V lost 5 bases, J lost 0 bases, and 20 bases lay in between. CDR1 is LGHNT, CDR2 FRNRAP, per germline.

CDR3 in DNA: TGTGCCTGGAGCGACGCGGGAGATACGCAGTATTTT. Its protein product is CAWSDAGDTQYF. The J gene is TRBJ2-3, the V gene TRBV30; D possibly corresponds to TRBD2 (5 bases). Germline CDR1 GTSNPN, CDR2 SVGIG (reference sequence). V lost 3 bases and J lost 5, with 9 bases in between. CDR3 size: 12 residues.

The gene calls are TRBV4-2 and TRBJ2-1, with 10 bases lining up with TRBD1. V trimming: 1 base; J trimming: 1 base; junction bases outside the gene matches: 1. From germline, CDR1 is LGHNA and CDR2 YNFKEQ. This CDR3 comprises 16 residues. This CDR3 is CASSQGDRGSYNEQFF. In DNA form, the CDR3 reads TGTGCCAGCAGCCAAGGGGACAGGGGTTCCTACAATGAGCAGTTCTTC.

The V gene is TRBV19, the J gene TRBJ1-1, with D possibly TRBD1 on 5 matching bases. From germline, CDR1 is LNHDA and CDR2 SQIVND (reference sequence). CDR3 length: 14 residues. Trimming shortened V by 5 bases and J by 3 bases, and 13 bases separated the two germline ends. CDR3 coding DNA: TGTGCCAGTAGTCTCCCGGGACTGTACACTGAAGCTTTCTTT. Translating it yields CASSLPGLYTEAFF.

The rearrangement uses TRBV18 and TRBJ2-1, with D unclear. Trimming took off 6 bases at V and 4 bases at J, with 16 bases between the two ends. The CDR3 contains 15 residues. CDR1 KGHSH and CDR2 LQKENI come from the germline V gene. The DNA for the CDR3 is TGTGCCAGCTCGGCCATGGCCGGAACGTACAATGAGCAGTTCTTC. This gives the protein CASSAMAGTYNEQFF.